This T cell receptor (beta chain) was retrieved from a study of patients and donors after allogeneic stem cell transplantation. This clonotype was counted only a few times. TCRdb ran MiXCR on the RT-PCR reads and lists one entry per CDR3 protein. The repertoire has approximately 210,000 distinct CDR3 sequences, 41% of them found once; the top ten carry around 35%. Between the trimmed V and J ends, which lost 1 base and 3 bases, there was a span of 15 bases. The CDR3 is 16 amino acids. The chain recombines TRBV12-3 or TRBV12-4 with TRBJ1-2, with D possibly being TRBD1 (5 bases). Sample: blood, either unsorted or a sorted T cell fraction (not recorded which). The TCR sequence derives from a human donor who was either an allogeneic HSCT recipient or a stem cell or donor lymphocyte infusion donor (not recorded which). It is not recorded whose cells these are; they may come from a transplant donor. CDR3 bases: TGTGCCAGCAGTTTAGTCCCCCCCGGGGGTTACTATGGCTACACCTTC. Residues: CASSLVPPGGYYGYTF.